This entry lists 24 T cell receptor beta chains sequenced from one sample in a study of CD8 T cells in Susac syndrome. cDNA came from roughly 0.5 to 1 ug RNA primed by random hexamers. In TCRdb, the immunoSEQ multiplex PCR reads were re-called with MiXCR into one record per CDR3 protein. The repertoire includes around 130,000 distinct CDR3 sequences, approximately 94% of them detected once, and approximately 0.12% sits in the top ten. The material sequenced was CD4+ T cells from PBMCs. Receptors originate from a human donor with multiple sclerosis.

The gene calls are TRBV23-1 and TRBJ2-7; D tentatively fits TRBD1 or TRBD2 (5 bases each). TRBV23-1 carries the ORF label, with uncertain function. The CDR3 totals 17 residues. Trimming took off 6 bases at V and 5 bases at J, with 26 bases between the two ends. CDR3 region: CASSRPEARGFIDEQYF. CDR3 DNA sequence: TGCGCCAGCAGCCGCCCCGAGGCGAGGGGATTTATCGACGAGCAGTACTTC.

The V gene is TRBV11-1, the J gene TRBJ2-3, with TRBD2 matching over 12 bases. The CDR3 consists of 15 residues. Germline CDR1 and CDR2: SGHAT and FQDESV (reference sequence). Trimming removed 5 bases from V and 6 bases from J; junction bases left unmatched: 6. The CDR3 DNA reads TGTGCCAGCAGCCGAGGACTAGCGGGGTTGGATACGCAGTATTTT. Residues: CASSRGLAGLDTQYF.

This clonotype was observed a single time. The rearrangement links TRBV21-1 to TRBJ1-2; the D call TRBD1 from the table was never checked on the DNA. TRBV21-1 is recorded as a pseudogene. This CDR3 contains 14 residues. CDR3 in amino acids: CASSTGVFGYGYTF. The CDR3 region has the DNA TGTGCCAGCAGCACCGGGGTTTTCGGCTATGGCTACACCTTC.

This clonotype came up once. This chain uses TRBV3-1 with TRBJ2-1; D remains unclear. CDR3 size: 13 residues. V gave up 3 bases and J gave up 6 bases, with 9 bases separating them. The germline V gene encodes CDR1 LGHDT and CDR2 YNNKEL (reference sequence). The CDR3, as DNA: TGTGCCAGCAGCCAGACCGTGATCAATGAGCAGTTCTTC. Protein product: CASSQTVINEQFF.

In this sample, this clonotype turned up once. The V and J genes are TRBV7-8 and TRBJ2-1; no firm D call. The germline V gene has CDR1 SGHVS and CDR2 FQNEAQ. The CDR3 consists of 15 residues. Trimming cost V 5 bases and J 4 bases, with 15 bases left between them. This CDR3 is CASSAAYPSYNEQFF. DNA of the CDR3: TGTGCCAGCAGCGCCGCTTACCCCTCTTACAATGAGCAGTTCTTC.

The chain links TRBV30 to TRBJ2-5; the D call may be TRBD1 or TRBD2 (5 bases each). Germline V CDR1 and CDR2: GTSNPN, SVGIG (reference sequence). The V end lost 2 bases, the J end lost 5 bases, and 15 bases lay between the germline ends. This CDR3 comprises 14 residues. CDR3 sequence reads: CAWSYKGTGETQYF. The CDR3 nucleotides read TGTGCCTGGAGTTATAAGGGGACGGGGGAGACCCAGTACTTC.

The chain is built from TRBV7-9 and TRBJ2-3, with TRBD2 matching over 11 bases. Germline trimming cut 1 base from V and 0 bases from J; bases unmatched to any gene: 0. CDR1 and CDR2 (germline): SEHNR, FQNEAQ (reference sequence). This CDR3 is 16 amino acids long. The CDR3 region has the DNA TGTGCCAGCAGCTTAGGGACTAGCGGGAGCACAGATACGCAGTATTTT. Translating gives CASSLGTSGSTDTQYF.

The J gene is TRBJ2-1, the V gene TRBV5-1; no clear D gene. V was trimmed by 3 bases and J by 0 bases, leaving 10 bases between them. Germline CDR1 is SGHRS and CDR2 is YFSETQ. The CDR3 is 15 amino acids. Here the CDR3 reads CASSSTPSSYNEQFF. The CDR3 coding sequence is TGCGCCAGCAGCTCGACGCCGAGCTCCTACAATGAGCAGTTCTTC.

Only a few counts were recorded for this clonotype. The V gene is TRBV7-2, the J gene TRBJ1-5; possibly TRBD1 for D (5 bases). The CDR3 extends over 13 amino acids. Germline V gene sequence: CDR1 SGHTA, CDR2 FQGNSA. V gave up 5 bases and J gave up 9 bases, with 14 bases separating them. CDR3 coding DNA: TGTGCCAGCAGCGAACAGGTAGGGGCGCCCCAGCATTTT. Protein: CASSEQVGAPQHF.

The chain carries TRBV11-1 and TRBJ2-1; 10 bases are shared with TRBD2. V lost 7 bases and J lost 3; bases outside the gene matches: 6. This CDR3 spans 15 amino acids. CDR1 SGHAT and CDR2 FQDESV come from the germline V gene (reference sequence). The CDR3 sequence: CASTRLAGVYNEQFF. CDR3 sequence (DNA): TGTGCCAGCACCCGACTAGCGGGCGTCTACAATGAGCAGTTCTTC.

This chain links TRBV12-3 or TRBV12-4 with TRBJ2-1; no reliable D call. Trimming removed 0 bases at V and 7 bases at J, with 7 bases between. The CDR3 contains 13 residues. CDR3 residues: CASSLASPNEQFF. The CDR3 DNA sequence: TGTGCCAGCAGTTTAGCTAGCCCGAATGAGCAGTTCTTC.

This rearrangement joins TRBV6-5 to TRBJ2-7; 9 bases line up with TRBD1. The CDR3 is made up of 15 amino acids. The V segment lost 5 bases and the J segment 1 base; nucleotides outside the gene matches: 6. Germline CDR1 and CDR2: MNHEY and SVGAGI. The CDR3 DNA sequence: TGTGCCAGCAGTGTTGGACAGGGGTTGTCCTACGAGCAGTACTTC. This sequence encodes CASSVGQGLSYEQYF.

The V and J genes are TRBV5-1 and TRBJ2-2; possible D gene TRBD1, 5 bases. The CDR3 totals 16 residues. Germline assignment: CDR1 SGHRS and CDR2 YFSETQ. V was trimmed by 1 base and J by 6 bases, leaving 16 bases between them. CDR3 nucleotides: TGCGCCAGCAGCTTGAGGGGCAGGAATGGTTCCGGGGAGCTGTTTTTT. Protein sequence: CASSLRGRNGSGELFF.

V usage is TRBV5-4 and J usage is TRBJ1-1; 8 bases agree with TRBD1. This CDR3 comprises 13 residues. Trimming cost V 3 bases and J 3 bases; bases outside gene matches: 1. CDR1 and CDR2 from the germline V gene are SGHNT and YYREEE (reference sequence). This CDR3 is CASSWDRHTEAFF. CDR3 DNA: TGTGCCAGCAGCTGGGACAGGCACACTGAAGCTTTCTTT.

This clonotype was found once. The rearrangement joins TRBV5-1 to TRBJ1-2, with D perhaps TRBD1 (5 bases). The CDR3 has 16 residues. Germline-derived CDR1 and CDR2 are SGHRS and YFSETQ. Trimming took off 3 bases at V and 4 bases at J, with 19 bases between the two ends. CDR3 in amino acids: CASSSPLTRVVYGYTF. The DNA of the CDR3 is TGCGCCAGCAGCTCCCCTCTTACCAGGGTGGTCTATGGCTACACCTTC.

This clonotype was recorded only once. The chain couples TRBV5-1 to TRBJ2-1; 8 bases are a match to TRBD1. The CDR3 has 15 amino acids. Germline V CDR1 and CDR2: SGHRS, YFSETQ. The V gene end was trimmed by 2 bases and the J gene end by 4 bases; junction bases not matched to a gene: 5. CDR3 coding DNA: TGCGCCAGCAGCTTCGAGACAGGGGTATACAATGAGCAGTTCTTC. Translating it yields CASSFETGVYNEQFF.

The rearrangement joins TRBV12-3 or TRBV12-4 to TRBJ2-3; 9 bases align to TRBD1. The CDR3 covers 16 residues. V trimming: 3 bases; J trimming: 3 bases; junction bases outside the gene matches: 7. The CDR3 loop reads CASSFLRTGETDTQYF. DNA of the CDR3: TGTGCCAGCAGTTTCCTCCGGACAGGGGAAACAGATACGCAGTATTTT.

Only a few counts were recorded for this clonotype. CDR3 DNA sequence: TGTGCCAGCAGCTTGGGGACAGACTATGGCTACACCTTC. It encodes CASSLGTDYGYTF. The chain employs TRBV7-2 and TRBJ1-2; TRBD1 matches 7 bases. Looked up from germline, CDR1 is SGHTA and CDR2 is FQGNSA. The CDR3 consists of 13 residues. Unmatched junction bases numbered 1, after V lost 3 bases and J lost 3 bases.

CDR3 nucleotide sequence: TGTGCCAGCAGCCCACTCCGGACTAGCGGGACCCAGTACTTC. Amino acid sequence: CASSPLRTSGTQYF. V is TRBV7-2 and J is TRBJ2-5, with TRBD2 identical over 10 bases. V lost 5 bases, J lost 7 bases, and 7 bases stayed unmatched. This CDR3 spans 14 amino acids. CDR1 and CDR2 from the germline V gene are SGHTA and FQGNSA.

The rearrangement joins TRBV30 to TRBJ2-3; D uncertain. Trimming took 4 bases from V and 1 from J, leaving 6 bases between them. This CDR3 comprises 12 residues. Germline V gene sequence: CDR1 GTSNPN, CDR2 SVGIG (reference sequence). The CDR3 nucleotides are TGTGCCTGGACCCCGCGCACAGATACGCAGTATTTT. Translated, it gives CAWTPRTDTQYF.

This chain links TRBV18 with TRBJ2-3, with a possible D match to TRBD2 (5 bases). The CDR3 has 15 amino acids. Trimming took off 5 bases at V and 2 bases at J, with 14 bases between the two ends. The germline gives CDR1 KGHSH, CDR2 LQKENI. Here the CDR3 DNA reads TGTGCCAGCTCAGGCGAGGCGGGTTTCACAGATACGCAGTATTTT. Its translation: CASSGEAGFTDTQYF.

The CDR3 is CASSLQPGSYGYTF. The CDR3 DNA sequence: TGTGCCAGCAGCTTACAGCCAGGGAGCTATGGCTACACCTTC. The rearrangement joins TRBV7-2 to TRBJ1-2, with a tentative D call TRBD1 (5 bases). V lost 2 bases and J 4 bases, leaving 11 bases between the germline ends. The CDR3 is made up of 14 amino acids. The germline V gene encodes CDR1 SGHTA and CDR2 FQGNSA.

This sequence joins TRBV30 and TRBJ1-1; D gene ambiguous. The CDR3 runs to 11 residues. The V gene lost 4 bases and the J gene lost 1 base, with 4 bases spanning the gap. CDR1 is GTSNPN and CDR2 is SVGIG in the germline V gene (reference sequence). CDR3 DNA sequence: TGTGCCTGGAAAGGGAACACTGAAGCTTTCTTT. As protein: CAWKGNTEAFF.

The rearrangement uses TRBV20-1 and TRBJ2-7; 11 positions agree with TRBD2. V was pared by 1 base and J by 2 bases, with 7 bases of the junction left unmatched. Germline CDR1 and CDR2: DFQATT and SNEGSKA (reference sequence). CDR3 length: 16 amino acids. CDR3 DNA sequence: TGCAGTGCTAGAGGGGTTAGCGGGAGGGCCCCCTACGAGCAGTACTTC. Amino acids: CSARGVSGRAPYEQYF.